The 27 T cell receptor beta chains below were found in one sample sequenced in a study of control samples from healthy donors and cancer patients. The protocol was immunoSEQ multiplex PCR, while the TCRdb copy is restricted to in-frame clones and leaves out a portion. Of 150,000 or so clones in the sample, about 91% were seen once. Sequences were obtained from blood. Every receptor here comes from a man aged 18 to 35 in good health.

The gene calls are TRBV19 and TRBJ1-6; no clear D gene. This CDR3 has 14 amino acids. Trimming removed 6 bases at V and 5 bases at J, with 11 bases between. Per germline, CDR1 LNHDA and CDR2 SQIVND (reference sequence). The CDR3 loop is CASRVTDHNSPLHF. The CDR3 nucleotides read TGTGCCAGTAGGGTCACAGACCATAATTCACCCCTCCACTTT.

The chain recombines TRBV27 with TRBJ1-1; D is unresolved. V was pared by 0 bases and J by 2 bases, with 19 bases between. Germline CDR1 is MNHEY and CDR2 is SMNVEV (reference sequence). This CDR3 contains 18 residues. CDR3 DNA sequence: TGTGCCAGCAGTTTATCCACAGAAAAGAGGGTCCTTAACACTGAAGCTTTCTTT. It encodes CASSLSTEKRVLNTEAFF.

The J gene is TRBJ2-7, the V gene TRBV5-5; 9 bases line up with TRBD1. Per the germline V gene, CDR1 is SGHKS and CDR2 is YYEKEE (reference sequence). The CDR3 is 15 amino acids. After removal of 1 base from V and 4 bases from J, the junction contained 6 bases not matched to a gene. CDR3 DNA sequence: TGTGCCAGCAGCTTGCAAGCGACAGGGGGTTACGAGCAGTACTTC. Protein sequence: CASSLQATGGYEQYF.

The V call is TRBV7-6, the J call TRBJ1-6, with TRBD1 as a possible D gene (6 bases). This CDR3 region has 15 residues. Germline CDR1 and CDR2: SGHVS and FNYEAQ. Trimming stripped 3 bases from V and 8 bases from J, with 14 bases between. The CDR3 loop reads CASSFSTGMDSPLHF. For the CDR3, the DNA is TGTGCCAGCAGCTTTTCAACAGGGATGGATTCACCCCTCCACTTT.

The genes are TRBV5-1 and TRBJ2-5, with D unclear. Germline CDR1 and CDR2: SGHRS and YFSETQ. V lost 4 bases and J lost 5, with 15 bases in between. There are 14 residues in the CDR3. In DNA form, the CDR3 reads TGCGCCAGCAGCCGCGCCCAAAACCGCGAGACCCAGTACTTC. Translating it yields CASSRAQNRETQYF.

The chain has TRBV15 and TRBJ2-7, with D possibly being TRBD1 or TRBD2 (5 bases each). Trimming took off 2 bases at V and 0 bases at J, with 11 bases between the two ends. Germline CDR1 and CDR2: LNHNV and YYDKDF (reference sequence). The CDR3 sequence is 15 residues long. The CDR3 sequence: CATSRRDRRSYEQYF. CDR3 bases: TGTGCCACCAGCAGAAGGGACCGCCGCTCCTACGAGCAGTACTTC.

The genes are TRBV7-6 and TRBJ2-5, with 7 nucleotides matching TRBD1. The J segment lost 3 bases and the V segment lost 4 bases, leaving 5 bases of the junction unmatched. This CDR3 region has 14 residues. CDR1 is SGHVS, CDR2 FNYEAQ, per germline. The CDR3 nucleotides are TGTGCCAGCAGCTCGGGACAGCCCAAAGAGACCCAGTACTTC. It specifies CASSSGQPKETQYF.

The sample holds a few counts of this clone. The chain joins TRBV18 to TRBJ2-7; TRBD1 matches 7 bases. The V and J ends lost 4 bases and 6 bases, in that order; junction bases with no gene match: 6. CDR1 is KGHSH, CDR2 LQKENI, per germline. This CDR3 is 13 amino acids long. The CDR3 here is CASSRKQGFEQYF. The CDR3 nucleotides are TGTGCCAGCTCACGTAAACAGGGGTTCGAGCAGTACTTC.

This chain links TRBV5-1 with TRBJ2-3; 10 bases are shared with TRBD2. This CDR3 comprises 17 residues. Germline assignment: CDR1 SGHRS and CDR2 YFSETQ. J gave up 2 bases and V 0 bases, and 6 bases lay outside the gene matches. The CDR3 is CASSLGLAGVLTDTQYF. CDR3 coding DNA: TGCGCCAGCAGCTTGGGCCTAGCGGGGGTTCTCACAGATACGCAGTATTTT.

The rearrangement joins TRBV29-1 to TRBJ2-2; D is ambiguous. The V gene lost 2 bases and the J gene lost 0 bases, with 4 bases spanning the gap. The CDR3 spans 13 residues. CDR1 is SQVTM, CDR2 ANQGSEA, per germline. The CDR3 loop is CSVESTNTGELFF. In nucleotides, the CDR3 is TGCAGCGTTGAATCTACGAACACCGGGGAGCTGTTTTTT.

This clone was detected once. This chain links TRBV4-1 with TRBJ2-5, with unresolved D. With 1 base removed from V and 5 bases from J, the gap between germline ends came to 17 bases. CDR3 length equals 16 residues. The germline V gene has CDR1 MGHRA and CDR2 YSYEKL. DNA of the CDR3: TGCGCCAGCAGCCAAGGGGGAAAGGGCCTGAGGGAGACCCAGTACTTC. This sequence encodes CASSQGGKGLRETQYF.

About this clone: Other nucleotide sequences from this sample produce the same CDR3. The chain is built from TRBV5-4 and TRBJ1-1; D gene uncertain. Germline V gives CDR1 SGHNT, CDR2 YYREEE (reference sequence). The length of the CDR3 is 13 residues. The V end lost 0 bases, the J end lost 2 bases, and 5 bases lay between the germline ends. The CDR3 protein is CASSLDVNTEAFF. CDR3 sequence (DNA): TGTGCCAGCAGCTTGGATGTCAACACTGAAGCTTTCTTT.

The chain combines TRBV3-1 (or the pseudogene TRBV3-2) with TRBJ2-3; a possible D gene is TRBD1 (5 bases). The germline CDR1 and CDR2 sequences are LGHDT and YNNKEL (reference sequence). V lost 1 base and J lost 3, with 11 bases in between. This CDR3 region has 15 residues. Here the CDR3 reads CASSQGVQETDTQYF. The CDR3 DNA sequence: TGTGCCAGCAGCCAAGGGGTACAGGAAACAGATACGCAGTATTTT.

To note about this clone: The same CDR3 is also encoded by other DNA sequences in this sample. The CDR3: CASSYEETQYF. CDR3 coding DNA: TGTGCCAGCAGTTACGAGGAGACCCAGTACTTC. This sequence joins TRBV6-5 and TRBJ2-5; no reliable D call. The germline CDR1 and CDR2 sequences are MNHEY and SVGAGI. The CDR3 extends over 11 amino acids. V was trimmed by 2 bases and J by 5 bases, leaving 3 bases between them.

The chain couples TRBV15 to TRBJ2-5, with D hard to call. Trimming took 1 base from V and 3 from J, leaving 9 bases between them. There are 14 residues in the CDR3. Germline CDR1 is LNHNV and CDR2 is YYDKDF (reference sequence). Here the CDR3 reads CATSRGLEKETQYF. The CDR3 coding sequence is TGTGCCACCAGCAGAGGGCTGGAAAAAGAGACCCAGTACTTC.

The CDR3, as DNA: TGTGCCAGCAGCGTAGGTTTGCAGGGGACAGGGTACGGGTCACCCCTCCACTTT. Translation gives CASSVGLQGTGYGSPLHF. The J gene is TRBJ1-6, the V gene TRBV9, with 9 bases fitting TRBD1. CDR1 is SGDLS and CDR2 is YYNGEE in the germline V gene. J was trimmed by 10 bases and V by 0 bases; bases with no gene match: 14. The CDR3 has 18 residues.

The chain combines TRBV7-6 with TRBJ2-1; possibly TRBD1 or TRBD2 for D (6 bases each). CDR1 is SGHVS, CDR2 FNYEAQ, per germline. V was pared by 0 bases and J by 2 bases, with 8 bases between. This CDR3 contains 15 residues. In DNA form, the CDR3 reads TGTGCCAGCAGCTTAGCGGGGGGCCCCTACAATGAGCAGTTCTTC. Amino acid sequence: CASSLAGGPYNEQFF.

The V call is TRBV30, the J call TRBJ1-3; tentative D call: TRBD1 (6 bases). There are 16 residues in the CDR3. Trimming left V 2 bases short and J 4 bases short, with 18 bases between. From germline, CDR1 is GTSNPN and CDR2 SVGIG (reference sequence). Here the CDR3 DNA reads TGTGCCTGGAGTTTTAGTACAGGGAATCGGGGAAACACCATATATTTT. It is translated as CAWSFSTGNRGNTIYF.

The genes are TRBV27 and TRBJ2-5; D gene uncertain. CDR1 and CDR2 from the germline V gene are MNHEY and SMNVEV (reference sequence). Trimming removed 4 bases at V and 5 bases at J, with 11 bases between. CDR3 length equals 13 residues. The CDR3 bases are TGTGCCAGCAGTTGGGCCATTGGGGAGACCCAGTACTTC. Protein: CASSWAIGETQYF.

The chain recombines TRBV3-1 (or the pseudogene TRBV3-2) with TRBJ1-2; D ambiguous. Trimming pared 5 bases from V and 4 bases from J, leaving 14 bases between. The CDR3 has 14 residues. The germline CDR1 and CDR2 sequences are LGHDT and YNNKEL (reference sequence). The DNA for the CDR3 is TGTGCCAGCAGCAAACGGCAGGAGAGCTATGGCTACACCTTC. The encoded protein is CASSKRQESYGYTF.

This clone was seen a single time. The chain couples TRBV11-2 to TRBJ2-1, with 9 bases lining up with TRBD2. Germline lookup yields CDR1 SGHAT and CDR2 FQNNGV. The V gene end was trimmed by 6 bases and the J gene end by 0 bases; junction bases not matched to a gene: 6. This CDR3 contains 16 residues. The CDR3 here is CASSLAGQSSYNEQFF. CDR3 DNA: TGTGCCAGCAGTCTAGCGGGACAGAGCTCCTACAATGAGCAGTTCTTC.

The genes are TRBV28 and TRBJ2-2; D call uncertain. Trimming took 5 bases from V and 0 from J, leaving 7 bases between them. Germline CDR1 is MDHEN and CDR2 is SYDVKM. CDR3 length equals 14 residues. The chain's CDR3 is CASSRSSNTGELFF. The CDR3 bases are TGTGCCAGCAGTCGGAGTTCGAACACCGGGGAGCTGTTTTTT.

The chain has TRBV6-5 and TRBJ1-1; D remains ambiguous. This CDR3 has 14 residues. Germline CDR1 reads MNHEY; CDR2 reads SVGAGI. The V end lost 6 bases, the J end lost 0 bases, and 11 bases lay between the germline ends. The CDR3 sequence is CASSRGGMNTEAFF. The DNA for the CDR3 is TGTGCCAGCAGCCGAGGAGGAATGAACACTGAAGCTTTCTTT.

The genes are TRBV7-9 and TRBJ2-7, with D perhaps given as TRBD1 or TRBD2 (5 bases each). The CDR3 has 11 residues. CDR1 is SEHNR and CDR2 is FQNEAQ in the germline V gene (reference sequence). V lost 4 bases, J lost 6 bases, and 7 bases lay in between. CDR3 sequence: CASSWGTEQYF. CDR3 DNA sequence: TGTGCCAGCAGCTGGGGGACCGAGCAGTACTTC. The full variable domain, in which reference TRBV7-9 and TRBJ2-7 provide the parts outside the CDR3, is DTGVSQNPRHKITKRGQNVTFRCDPISEHNRLYWYRQTLGQGPEFLTYFQNEAQLEKSRLLSDRFSAERPKGSFSTLEIQRTEQGDSAMYLCASSWGTEQYFGPGTRLTVT.

The CDR3 DNA is TGTGCCAGCAGTTATCAGGGTGTTGAAGCTTTCTTT. The encoded protein is CASSYQGVEAFF. The chain employs TRBV5-6 and TRBJ1-1, with D perhaps TRBD1 (5 bases). Trimming removed 5 bases from V and 7 bases from J, with 12 bases in between. Germline lookup yields CDR1 SGHDT and CDR2 YYEEEE. The CDR3 runs 12 residues.

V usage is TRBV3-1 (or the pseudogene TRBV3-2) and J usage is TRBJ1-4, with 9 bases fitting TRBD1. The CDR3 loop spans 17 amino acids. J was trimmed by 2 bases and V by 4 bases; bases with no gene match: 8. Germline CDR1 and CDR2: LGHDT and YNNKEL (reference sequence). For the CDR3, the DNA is TGTGCCAGCAGCCCAGGGACAGGGATTATCACTAATGAAAAACTGTTTTTT. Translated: CASSPGTGIITNEKLFF.

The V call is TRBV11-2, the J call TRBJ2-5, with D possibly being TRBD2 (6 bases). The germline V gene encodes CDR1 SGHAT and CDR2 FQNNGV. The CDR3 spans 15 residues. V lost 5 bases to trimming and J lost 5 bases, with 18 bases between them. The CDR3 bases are TGTGCCAGCAGCCCTGGACAAGGTCGGGGGGAGACCCAGTACTTC. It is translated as CASSPGQGRGETQYF.